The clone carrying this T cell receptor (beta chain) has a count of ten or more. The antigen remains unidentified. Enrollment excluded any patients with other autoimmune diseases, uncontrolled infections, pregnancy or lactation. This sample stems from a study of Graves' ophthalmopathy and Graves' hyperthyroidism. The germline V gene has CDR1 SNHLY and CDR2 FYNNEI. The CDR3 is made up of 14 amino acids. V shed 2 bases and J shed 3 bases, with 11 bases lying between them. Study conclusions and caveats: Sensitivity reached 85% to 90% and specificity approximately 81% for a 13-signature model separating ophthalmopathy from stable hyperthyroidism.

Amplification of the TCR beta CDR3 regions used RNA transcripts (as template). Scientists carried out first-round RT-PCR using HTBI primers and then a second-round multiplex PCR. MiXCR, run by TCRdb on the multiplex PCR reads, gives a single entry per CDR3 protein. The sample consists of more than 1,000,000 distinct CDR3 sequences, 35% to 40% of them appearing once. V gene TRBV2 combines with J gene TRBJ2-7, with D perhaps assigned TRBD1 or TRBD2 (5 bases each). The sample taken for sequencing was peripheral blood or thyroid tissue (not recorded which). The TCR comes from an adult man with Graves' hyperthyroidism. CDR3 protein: CASSETRDHYEQYF. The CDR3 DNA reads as TGTGCCAGCAGTGAAACCAGGGACCACTACGAGCAGTACTTC.